A single sample gave rise to the 25 T cell receptor beta chains below, sequenced in a study of T-cell memory formation after mild COVID-19. MiXCR was run by TCRdb on the 5' RACE reads, yielding one entry per CDR3 protein. The sample holds about 620,000 distinct CDR3 sequences; roughly 17% are singletons and the top ten take more than 10%. Specimen: PBMCs or a T cell subset sorted from them (not recorded which). Receptors were obtained from an adult woman who had mild COVID-19 (a few samples of this study predate the infection). Cell type and time point are not known.

This clonotype was recorded a few times. This chain connects TRBV5-1 to TRBJ2-1, with TRBD1 identical over 11 bases. Germline V gene lookup returns CDR1 SGHRS and CDR2 YFSETQ. The CDR3 length is 14 residues. J lost 7 bases, V lost 4 bases, and 4 bases had no gene match. CDR3 residues: CASSTGQGGNEQFF. The CDR3 nucleotides read TGCGCCAGCAGCACGGGACAGGGGGGGAATGAGCAGTTCTTC.

The chain joins TRBV7-9 to TRBJ2-7, with 11 bases matching TRBD2. CDR1 and CDR2 from the germline V gene are SEHNR and FQNEAQ (reference sequence). The CDR3 contains 15 residues. V was pared by 0 bases and J by 5 bases, with 3 bases of the junction left unmatched. CDR3 nucleotide sequence: TGTGCCAGCAGCTTAGCGACTAGCGGGATTGACGAGCAGTACTTC. Its protein is CASSLATSGIDEQYF.

This clonotype has ten or more counts. The chain recombines TRBV7-2 with TRBJ2-5, with D possibly being TRBD2 (7 bases). Germline V gene sequence: CDR1 SGHTA, CDR2 FQGNSA. V was clipped by 0 bases and J by 1 base, with 12 bases between them. This CDR3 region has 16 residues. In nucleotides, the CDR3 is TGTGCCAGCAGCTTAGCACTCGCGGGGGCCCAAGAGACCCAGTACTTC. Its protein is CASSLALAGAQETQYF.

This clonotype was detected many times. The chain uses TRBV7-9 and TRBJ2-2; 9 bases agree with TRBD1. The V segment lost 4 bases and the J segment 5 bases; nucleotides outside the gene matches: 5. The CDR3 runs 15 residues. Germline lookup yields CDR1 SEHNR and CDR2 FQNEAQ (reference sequence). CDR3 nucleotides: TGTGCCAGCAGCTACCGGGACAGGGCAACCGGGGAGCTGTTTTTT. Protein product: CASSYRDRATGELFF.

In its sample, this clonotype was seen many times. CDR3 nucleotide sequence: TGTGCCAGCAGTCAAGGGACGGGGAGCAATCAGCCCCAGCATTTT. This encodes CASSQGTGSNQPQHF. The rearrangement links TRBV6-5 to TRBJ1-5, with a tentative D call TRBD1 (5 bases). CDR3 length equals 15 residues. Trimming left V 5 bases short and J 1 base short, with 12 bases between. Per germline, CDR1 MNHEY and CDR2 SVGAGI.

Only a few counts were recorded for this clonotype. V gene TRBV5-1 combines with J gene TRBJ1-1; 10 positions agree with TRBD1. This CDR3 has 16 residues. V shed 4 bases, J shed 5 bases, and the junction held 11 bases outside the gene matches. Germline lookup yields CDR1 SGHRS and CDR2 YFSETQ. For the CDR3, the DNA is TGCGCCAGCAGCGGGGACAGGGGCCAAGATCGGACTGAAGCTTTCTTT. This translates into CASSGDRGQDRTEAFF.

The rearrangement links TRBV6-6 to TRBJ2-1; 8 nucleotides line up with TRBD2. CDR1 is MNHNY and CDR2 is SVGAGI in the germline V gene (reference sequence). The length of the CDR3 is 16 residues. Germline trimming cut 7 bases from V and 2 bases from J; bases unmatched to any gene: 10. The CDR3 is CASTSGRAGAYNEQFF. The CDR3 DNA reads as TGTGCCAGCACCTCCGGGAGGGCGGGAGCCTACAATGAGCAGTTCTTC.

This clonotype was found many times. The chain joins TRBV7-2 to TRBJ2-1; 16 bases fit TRBD2. Germline assignment: CDR1 SGHTA and CDR2 FQGNSA. The V segment lost 4 bases and the J segment 8 bases; nucleotides outside the gene matches: 8. The CDR3 extends over 17 amino acids. Here the CDR3 reads CASSSPGLAGGLYEQFF. The CDR3 DNA follows: TGTGCCAGCAGCTCCCCGGGACTAGCGGGGGGGCTCTATGAGCAGTTCTTC.

This chain links TRBV7-8 with TRBJ2-2, with TRBD1 matching 8 bases. The trim removed 3 bases at V and 7 bases at J, leaving 7 bases unmatched. There are 15 residues in the CDR3. Germline loops: CDR1 SGHVS, CDR2 FQNEAQ. CDR3 sequence (DNA): TGTGCCAGCAGCTTCAAGACAGGGGTCGGCGGGGAGCTGTTTTTT. Translation gives CASSFKTGVGGELFF.

This clonotype has just a few counts. V usage is TRBV7-9 and J usage is TRBJ2-7; 7 nucleotides line up with TRBD1. The CDR3 runs 15 residues. V shed 3 bases, J shed 3 bases, and the junction held 8 bases outside the gene matches. CDR1 is SEHNR, CDR2 FQNEAQ, per germline (reference sequence). The CDR3 nucleotides read TGTGCCAGCAGCTTGAACCGGGACAGCTTCTACGAGCAGTACTTC. This codes for CASSLNRDSFYEQYF. The full variable domain, in which reference TRBV7-9 and TRBJ2-7 provide the parts outside the CDR3, is DTGVSQNPRHKITKRGQNVTFRCDPISEHNRLYWYRQTLGQGPEFLTYFQNEAQLEKSRLLSDRFSAERPKGSFSTLEIQRTEQGDSAMYLCASSLNRDSFYEQYFGPGTRLTVT.

The sample holds a few counts of this clonotype. The J gene is TRBJ2-1, the V gene TRBV12-3 or TRBV12-4, with TRBD2 matching over 13 bases. Trimming cost V 3 bases and J 7 bases; bases outside gene matches: 12. The CDR3 runs 18 residues. The CDR3, as DNA: TGTGCCAGCAGTTTGGCTGCCCAAGGACTAGCGGGAGTGAATGAGCAGTTCTTC. This sequence encodes CASSLAAQGLAGVNEQFF.

The CDR3 region has the DNA TGTGCCAGCAGCTCCCCTTGGACGGGAAACACCATATATTTT. Amino acids: CASSSPWTGNTIYF. The chain employs TRBV7-9 and TRBJ1-3; D call uncertain. Germline lookup yields CDR1 SEHNR and CDR2 FQNEAQ (reference sequence). The CDR3 is made up of 14 amino acids. The V end was cut by 4 bases, the J end by 4 bases, with 11 bases between.

This clonotype showed up just a few times. The chain carries TRBV5-1 and TRBJ2-7; D may match TRBD1 or TRBD2 (6 bases each). The CDR3 has 14 amino acids. In germline, CDR1 is SGHRS, CDR2 YFSETQ. V was shortened by 1 base and J by 2 bases, with 10 bases between the two germline ends. CDR3 amino acids: CASSLMGGTYEQYF. DNA for the CDR3: TGCGCCAGCAGCTTGATGGGGGGCACCTACGAGCAGTACTTC. The complete variable domain, with remaining parts taken from reference TRBV5-1 and TRBJ2-7, reads KAGVTQTPRYLIKTRGQQVTLSCSPISGHRSVSWYQQTPGQGLQFLFEYFSETQRNKGNFPGRFSGRQFSNSRSEMNVSTLELGDSALYLCASSLMGGTYEQYFGPGTRLTVT.

This clonotype was found a few times. This chain uses TRBV29-1 with TRBJ2-3; D is ambiguous. The CDR3 is 12 amino acids. The V gene's germline CDR1 is SQVTM and CDR2 ANQGSEA. V was shortened by 0 bases and J by 9 bases, with 10 bases between the two germline ends. The DNA of the CDR3 is TGCAGCGTTGAAGATCATCGAAACACGCAGTATTTT. This translates into CSVEDHRNTQYF.

This clonotype was counted between two and nine times. An end of the junction does not agree with germline; a read error may underlie this. V gene TRBV14 combines with J gene TRBJ2-1; the match to TRBD2 covers 9 bases. This CDR3 contains 12 residues. Germline V gives CDR1 SGHDN, CDR2 FVKESK. CDR3 region: CASSQVSGGSVF. CDR3 coding DNA: TGTGCCAGCAGCCAGGTTAGCGGGGGCTCGGTCTTC.

The chain is built from TRBV10-3 and TRBJ2-2, with a tentative D call TRBD1 (5 bases). The CDR3 runs 14 residues. Germline V gives CDR1 ENHRY, CDR2 SYGVKD. V gave up 3 bases and J gave up 4 bases, with 9 bases separating them. CDR3 protein: CAISDRAGTGELFF. CDR3 in DNA: TGTGCCATCAGTGACAGGGCAGGCACCGGGGAGCTGTTTTTT.

The rearrangement links TRBV7-2 to TRBJ1-2; D ambiguous. The CDR3 is 14 amino acids. Germline lookup yields CDR1 SGHTA and CDR2 FQGNSA. V was shortened by 1 base and J by 2 bases, with 8 bases between the two germline ends. The CDR3 DNA follows: TGTGCCAGCAGCTTAGGGGTGAGCAACTATGGCTACACCTTC. Translated, it gives CASSLGVSNYGYTF.

Only a few counts were recorded for this clonotype. The CDR3 reads CAISEQGLVGEQYF. The CDR3 DNA follows: TGTGCCATCAGTGAACAGGGGTTGGTTGGCGAGCAGTACTTC. The V call is TRBV10-3, the J call TRBJ2-7; 7 nucleotides line up with TRBD1. J gave up 6 bases and V 3 bases, and 8 bases lay outside the gene matches. This CDR3 region has 14 residues. Per the germline V gene, CDR1 is ENHRY and CDR2 is SYGVKD.

This clonotype was detected ten times or more. The J gene is TRBJ2-7, the V gene TRBV15; D is uncertain. The CDR3 contains 13 residues. Germline-derived CDR1 and CDR2 are LNHNV and YYDKDF (reference sequence). With 0 bases removed from V and 4 bases from J, the gap between germline ends came to 7 bases. Here the CDR3 DNA reads TGTGCCACCAGCAGAGATACCCAATACGAGCAGTACTTC. This sequence encodes CATSRDTQYEQYF.

This clonotype was recorded a few times. V and J are TRBV24-1 and TRBJ2-1, with D hard to call. V was clipped by 6 bases and J by 7 bases, with 27 bases between them. The CDR3 is made up of 18 amino acids. Germline lookup yields CDR1 KGHDR and CDR2 SFDVKD. The DNA of the CDR3 is TGTGCCACCAGTTCAAGCTCCGACCGGGTCGCTACGAGGAATGAGCAGTTCTTC. It yields the protein CATSSSSDRVATRNEQFF.

In its sample, this clonotype was seen a few times. The rearrangement uses TRBV5-1 and TRBJ2-1; D call uncertain. Per germline, CDR1 SGHRS and CDR2 YFSETQ. V lost 7 bases and J lost 2, with 10 bases in between. This CDR3 spans 13 amino acids. CDR3: CASGQQTYNEQFF. The CDR3 coding sequence is TGCGCCAGCGGGCAACAGACCTACAATGAGCAGTTCTTC.

In this sample, this clonotype turned up many times. This chain uses TRBV5-1 with TRBJ2-1; TRBD1 or TRBD2 may be the D gene (7 bases each). CDR3 length: 13 residues. The ends were cut back, 4 bases at V and 10 bases at J, with 15 bases in the middle. CDR1 and CDR2 (germline): SGHRS, YFSETQ. CDR3 amino acids: CASSNGGTVEQFF. CDR3 DNA: TGCGCCAGCAGCAACGGGGGGACAGTCGAGCAGTTCTTC.

This chain connects TRBV7-8 to TRBJ2-5; no clear D. CDR3 length equals 16 residues. Germline CDR1 SGHVS, CDR2 FQNEAQ. Trimming took 1 base from V and 1 from J, leaving 13 bases between them. CDR3: CASSLEAITIQETQYF. DNA of the CDR3: TGTGCCAGCAGCTTAGAGGCGATTACCATCCAAGAGACCCAGTACTTC.

Comment on this clonotype: A much larger clone sits a single nucleotide away, making a read error possible. The gene calls are TRBV7-9 and TRBJ1-1, with TRBD1 matching over 7 bases. The CDR3 consists of 14 residues. Germline V gene sequence: CDR1 SEHNR, CDR2 FQNEAQ (reference sequence). J lost 1 base, V lost 5 bases, and 4 bases had no gene match. CDR3 coding DNA: TGTGCCAGCAGCGTCCGGGACAGGAACACTGAAGCTTTCTTT. This codes for CASSVRDRNTEAFF.

The chain uses TRBV7-2 and TRBJ2-5, with TRBD2 identical over 8 bases. The germline V gene has CDR1 SGHTA and CDR2 FQGNSA. V dropped 4 bases and J dropped 4; count of bases not matched to a gene: 11. This CDR3 has 16 amino acids. DNA of the CDR3: TGTGCCAGCAGCTCAAGGGGTAGCGGGATTGTAGAGACCCAGTACTTC. It specifies CASSSRGSGIVETQYF.